Presented here are 30 T cell receptor beta chains from one specimen sequenced in a study of blood T cell repertoires in COVID-19. Sequenced by immunoSEQ multiplex PCR; TCRdb stores in-frame clones only, minus some. Here the sample spans about 260,000 clones, about 85% being singletons. Sequenced material: peripheral blood. The origin of the receptors is a human donor in a cohort sampled during active COVID-19.

This chain uses TRBV28 with TRBJ1-5, with TRBD1 matching 8 bases. Germline V gene sequence: CDR1 MDHEN, CDR2 SYDVKM. Losses at the gene ends were 6 bases for V and 4 bases for J; bases not matched to a gene: 5. The CDR3 is 14 residues long. CDR3 sequence reads: CASSKGQVNQPQHF. The CDR3 DNA is TGTGCCAGCAGCAAGGGACAGGTGAATCAGCCCCAGCATTTT.

CDR3 region: CASSHRSDSANYGYTF. Here the CDR3 DNA reads TGCGCCAGCAGCCACCGGTCGGACAGCGCTAACTATGGCTACACCTTC. The rearrangement uses TRBV5-1 and TRBJ1-2; weak D call: TRBD1 (6 bases). Trimming left V 4 bases short and J 0 bases short, with 16 bases between. The CDR3 has 16 amino acids. Germline loops: CDR1 SGHRS, CDR2 YFSETQ.

The chain uses TRBV9 and TRBJ2-2; no definite D call. The CDR3 is 13 residues long. Germline V gene sequence: CDR1 SGDLS, CDR2 YYNGEE. The germline V and J ends were trimmed by 0 bases and 4 bases, with 4 bases remaining between them. CDR3 region: CASSVAITGELFF. DNA for the CDR3: TGTGCCAGCAGCGTAGCTATCACCGGGGAGCTGTTTTTT.

The chain joins TRBV4-3 to TRBJ2-3; D perhaps matches TRBD2 (6 bases). V gave up 5 bases and J gave up 11 bases, with 14 bases separating them. The CDR3 runs to 12 residues. The germline gives CDR1 LGHNA, CDR2 YSLEER. The CDR3 loop reads CASSTYGSRQYF. The CDR3 DNA sequence: TGCGCCAGCAGCACATACGGGAGCAGGCAGTATTTT.

There are a few counts of this clone. The V and J genes are TRBV4-1 and TRBJ2-1; 13 bases are shared with TRBD2. The J segment lost 7 bases and the V segment lost 0 bases, leaving 6 bases of the junction unmatched. CDR1 is MGHRA and CDR2 is YSYEKL in the germline V gene. This CDR3 is built from 17 residues. The CDR3 loop is CASSQDSQLAGGNEQFF. In DNA, the CDR3 is TGCGCCAGCAGCCAAGATTCGCAACTAGCGGGAGGGAATGAGCAGTTCTTC.

V gene TRBV18 combines with J gene TRBJ2-1; 7 bases agree with TRBD2. With V trimmed by 6 bases and J by 4 bases, 9 bases remained unmatched. CDR1 KGHSH and CDR2 LQKENI come from the germline V gene. The CDR3 spans 15 residues. CDR3 coding DNA: TGTGCCAGCTCCATAGGGGCTAGCGGATACAATGAGCAGTTCTTC. Translating it yields CASSIGASGYNEQFF.

The genes are TRBV7-8 and TRBJ2-2; a weak D match, TRBD2 (5 bases). Germline-derived CDR1 and CDR2 are SGHVS and FQNEAQ. This CDR3 spans 13 amino acids. V was trimmed by 0 bases and J by 6 bases, leaving 5 bases between them. The DNA for the CDR3 is TGTGCCAGCAGCTTAGCGGGAGCCGGGGAGCTGTTTTTT. This encodes CASSLAGAGELFF. Full variable domain (outside the CDR3, taken from reference TRBV7-8 and TRBJ2-2): GAGVSQSPRYKVAKRGQDVALRCDPISGHVSLFWYQQALGQGPEFLTYFQNEAQLDKSGLPSDRFFAERPEGSVSTLKIQRTQQEDSAVYLCASSLAGAGELFFGEGSRLTVL.

This rearrangement joins TRBV28 to TRBJ2-3; 7 positions agree with TRBD2. The germline CDR1 and CDR2 sequences are MDHEN and SYDVKM. The CDR3 is 14 residues long. The ends lost 10 bases at V and 1 base at J; junction bases unmatched: 8. The chain's CDR3 is CATQRDAGTDTQYF. The CDR3 region has the DNA TGTGCCACCCAGCGGGACGCGGGCACAGATACGCAGTATTTT.

The chain uses TRBV4-1 and TRBJ2-7; a possible D gene is TRBD1 (5 bases). The V gene's germline CDR1 is MGHRA and CDR2 YSYEKL. This CDR3 region has 16 residues. Trimming took 1 base from V and 0 from J, leaving 13 bases between them. DNA for the CDR3: TGCGCCAGCAGCCAAGGAGCCGGTAGGGGCTCCTACGAGCAGTACTTC. Encoded protein: CASSQGAGRGSYEQYF.

The chain joins TRBV10-3 to TRBJ1-1; no clear D gene. With 8 bases removed from V and 0 bases from J, the gap between germline ends came to 25 bases. The CDR3 is made up of 18 amino acids. Germline V lookup: CDR1 ENHRY, CDR2 SYGVKD. Here the CDR3 DNA reads TGTGCCATCTCACCGAACCTCGGGAGTAGAGACGTGAACACTGAAGCTTTCTTT. Translating it yields CAISPNLGSRDVNTEAFF.

The chain uses TRBV4-1 and TRBJ2-5; tentatively, D is TRBD2 (6 bases). Trimming took off 0 bases at V and 10 bases at J, with 18 bases between the two ends. The length of the CDR3 is 15 residues. Germline-derived CDR1 and CDR2 are MGHRA and YSYEKL. Here the CDR3 DNA reads TGCGCCAGCAGCCAAGAGTTCGGGAGCATAGGGGACCAGTACTTC. This gives the protein CASSQEFGSIGDQYF.

The chain recombines TRBV13 with TRBJ2-1, with TRBD2 as a possible D gene (5 bases). V was trimmed by 6 bases and J by 6 bases, leaving 18 bases between them. Germline V gene sequence: CDR1 PRHDT, CDR2 FYEKMQ (reference sequence). The CDR3 covers 15 residues. For the CDR3, the DNA is TGTGCCAGCAGACAAGCTGCGGGTTTCTTCAATGAGCAGTTCTTC. Its protein is CASRQAAGFFNEQFF.

The sample holds one count of this clone. The rearrangement links TRBV28 to TRBJ1-2; D uncertain. The germline V and J ends were trimmed by 6 bases and 6 bases, with 20 bases remaining between them. There are 15 residues in the CDR3. Germline V CDR1 and CDR2: MDHEN, SYDVKM. CDR3 DNA sequence: TGTGCCAGCAGCGCGCCCCCAAGCGGTCAAAATGGCTACACCTTC. Protein sequence: CASSAPPSGQNGYTF.

Of note for this clone: Other nucleotide sequences from this sample produce the same CDR3. The rearrangement uses TRBV11-2 and TRBJ1-1, with unresolved D. Per germline, CDR1 SGHAT and CDR2 FQNNGV. Between the trimmed V and J ends, which lost 2 bases and 0 bases, there was a span of 4 bases. The CDR3 is 13 amino acids. The CDR3 protein is CASSLTVNTEAFF. In nucleotides, the CDR3 is TGTGCCAGCAGCTTAACTGTGAACACTGAAGCTTTCTTT.

V gene TRBV28 combines with J gene TRBJ2-1, with 16 bases lining up with TRBD2. Looked up from germline, CDR1 is MDHEN and CDR2 is SYDVKM. The CDR3 is made up of 19 amino acids. The ends lost 4 bases at V and 0 bases at J; junction bases unmatched: 6. The CDR3 DNA reads TGTGCCAGCAGTTCGCCGGGACTAGCGGGAGGGCTCTCCTACAATGAGCAGTTCTTC. It yields the protein CASSSPGLAGGLSYNEQFF.

This chain connects TRBV29-1 to TRBJ2-3; 10 bases align to TRBD1. The germline CDR1 and CDR2 sequences are SQVTM and ANQGSEA. V trimming: 4 bases; J trimming: 7 bases; junction bases outside the gene matches: 5. There are 13 residues in the CDR3. The CDR3 nucleotides are TGCAGCGTTGGAAGGGACAGGGGTAATACGCAGTATTTT. Its protein product is CSVGRDRGNTQYF.

V is TRBV4-2 and J is TRBJ2-1; 8 bases line up with TRBD1. In germline, CDR1 is LGHNA, CDR2 YNFKEQ. With V trimmed by 3 bases and J by 1 base, 14 bases remained unmatched. There are 19 residues in the CDR3. The CDR3 region is CASSQEGGQGGGSYNEQFF. CDR3 sequence (DNA): TGTGCCAGCAGCCAGGAGGGAGGACAGGGTGGAGGGTCCTACAATGAGCAGTTCTTC.

This clone was seen a single time. This sequence joins TRBV18 and TRBJ1-5; TRBD1 agrees at 10 bases. V lost 6 bases to trimming and J lost 6 bases; unmatched junction nucleotides: 2. Looked up from germline, CDR1 is KGHSH and CDR2 is LQKENI. This CDR3 comprises 13 residues. The DNA for the CDR3 is TGTGCCAGCTCGGGACAGGGGTCTCAGCCCCAGCATTTT. Translated, it gives CASSGQGSQPQHF.

J is TRBJ2-3 and V is TRBV5-4; D is perhaps TRBD1 (6 bases). Trimming removed 0 bases at V and 1 base at J, with 15 bases between. The CDR3 contains 17 residues. The germline gives CDR1 SGHNT, CDR2 YYREEE (reference sequence). The CDR3, as DNA: TGTGCCAGCAGCTTGGACCTTAGGGGGACGGGCACAGATACGCAGTATTTT. It translates to CASSLDLRGTGTDTQYF.

The chain joins TRBV7-2 to TRBJ2-4; 8 positions agree with TRBD2. Germline values: CDR1 SGHTA, CDR2 FQGNSA. The trim removed 3 bases at V and 3 bases at J, leaving 10 bases unmatched. This CDR3 is built from 17 residues. CDR3 coding DNA: TGTGCCAGCAGCTTCGGGGGGGGCGGCATTGGCAAAAACATTCAGTACTTC. It yields the protein CASSFGGGGIGKNIQYF.

This clone was counted a single time. V and J are TRBV18 and TRBJ2-2; a weak D match, TRBD1 (5 bases). The germline CDR1 and CDR2 sequences are KGHSH and LQKENI. There are 12 residues in the CDR3. Trimming left V 3 bases short and J 10 bases short, with 9 bases between. The CDR3 reads CASSPDSAELFF. The CDR3 nucleotides are TGTGCCAGCTCACCTGACAGTGCGGAGCTGTTTTTT.

The rearrangement links TRBV19 to TRBJ2-5, with TRBD1 as a possible D gene (5 bases). Germline values: CDR1 LNHDA, CDR2 SQIVND (reference sequence). V was cut by 5 bases and J by 4 bases, with 17 bases left in between. The CDR3 runs to 15 residues. The CDR3 bases are TGTGCCAGTAGTCCCCTGGGGCAGAAAAGAGAGACCCAGTACTTC. Protein product: CASSPLGQKRETQYF.

The V call is TRBV28, the J call TRBJ2-1; TRBD2 might be the D (7 bases). V was trimmed by 6 bases and J by 8 bases, leaving 23 bases between them. The CDR3 length is 16 residues. The V gene's germline CDR1 is MDHEN and CDR2 SYDVKM. The CDR3 DNA reads as TGTGCCAGCAGGGTGGCCGGGGGGCCCGGGAAGGATGAGCAGTTCTTC. Amino acids: CASRVAGGPGKDEQFF.

V and J are TRBV29-1 and TRBJ2-3; TRBD2 aligns across 11 bases. The CDR3 covers 15 residues. V trimming: 8 bases; J trimming: 8 bases; junction bases outside the gene matches: 15. From germline, CDR1 is SQVTM and CDR2 ANQGSEA. CDR3 nucleotides: TGCAGCACCCGAGACATAGCGGGAGGGAGCGGTACGCAGTATTTT. Amino acids: CSTRDIAGGSGTQYF.

The rearrangement joins TRBV5-1 to TRBJ2-7, with 7 bases fitting TRBD2. V lost 4 bases and J lost 0; bases outside the gene matches: 1. The CDR3 is 13 residues long. Per germline, CDR1 SGHRS and CDR2 YFSETQ. In DNA form, the CDR3 reads TGCGCCAGCAGCCGGGAGGTCTCCTACGAGCAGTACTTC. Its translation: CASSREVSYEQYF.

This chain links TRBV21-1 with TRBJ1-3. TRBV21-1 is reported as a pseudogene. The CDR3 totals 14 residues. CDR3 protein: CASSAHLRGNTIYF. CDR3 DNA sequence: TGTGCCAGCAGCGCGCACCTTCGGGGAAACACCATATATTTT.

The chain combines TRBV30 with TRBJ1-1; maybe TRBD1 (6 bases). Germline loops: CDR1 GTSNPN, CDR2 SVGIG (reference sequence). The ends were cut back, 3 bases at V and 0 bases at J, with 17 bases in the middle. The CDR3 totals 16 residues. The CDR3, as DNA: TGTGCCTGGAGGTACAGGGTGACCTTCATGAACACTGAAGCTTTCTTT. It encodes CAWRYRVTFMNTEAFF. Filled out from reference TRBV30 and TRBJ1-1, the complete variable domain reads SQTIHQWPATLVQPVGSPLSLECTVEGTSNPNLYWYRQAAGRGLQLLFYSVGIGQISSEVPQNLSASRPQDRQFILSSKKLLLSDSGFYLCAWRYRVTFMNTEAFFGQGTRLTVV.

The chain employs TRBV2 and TRBJ1-6; TRBD1 might be the D (5 bases). The CDR3 consists of 13 residues. Germline V gene data show CDR1 as SNHLY and CDR2 as FYNNEI. Trimming took 11 bases from V and 7 from J, leaving 15 bases between them. The CDR3 here is CAVIREVNSPLHF. CDR3 nucleotides: TGTGCCGTAATCAGGGAGGTGAATTCACCCCTCCACTTT.

The chain links TRBV18 to TRBJ1-1, with a weak D call TRBD1 (5 bases). The CDR3 extends over 13 amino acids. Trimming left V 3 bases short and J 4 bases short, with 9 bases between. Germline values: CDR1 KGHSH, CDR2 LQKENI. The CDR3 sequence: CASSPEGSTEAFF. Here the CDR3 DNA reads TGTGCCAGCTCACCGGAGGGGTCCACTGAAGCTTTCTTT.

This chain uses TRBV5-1 with TRBJ2-7, with 12 bases that match TRBD2. The CDR3 covers 18 residues. Trimming took 4 bases from V and 5 from J; bases not matched to a gene: 16. CDR1 is SGHRS, CDR2 YFSETQ, per germline. CDR3 sequence: CASSGGTSGLRGFNEQYF. In DNA form, the CDR3 reads TGCGCCAGCAGCGGTGGGACTAGCGGGCTCCGAGGATTCAACGAGCAGTACTTC.